Below, 26 T cell receptor beta chains from the same sample are listed, as sequenced in a study of regulatory T cells in long-lasting Graves disease. Arm-PCR of CDR3 regions with iRepertoire HTBI primers generated TCR beta libraries. TCRdb passed the multiplex PCR reads through MiXCR, listing each CDR3 protein once. The sample shows approximately 360,000 distinct CDR3 sequences, 23% of them seen only once. Time point specified: persistent/refractory GD, antithyroid drugs over 5 years with positive TRAb. Construction of the TCR library relied on RNA isolated from PBMCs. Source: peripheral blood mononuclear cells (PBMCs), taken when the disease was refractory, from a patient treated with antithyroid drugs. All receptors come from a woman in her thirties or forties with Graves disease.

This clonotype was picked up many times. J is TRBJ2-7 and V is TRBV28; tentative D call: TRBD2 (5 bases). The germline V gene has CDR1 MDHEN and CDR2 SYDVKM. Trimming took 8 bases from V and 0 from J, leaving 11 bases between them. This CDR3 contains 13 residues. CDR3 in amino acids: CASLSGFSYEQYF. For the CDR3, the DNA is TGTGCCAGCCTGTCGGGGTTCTCCTACGAGCAGTACTTC.

In this sample, this clonotype turned up a few times. The V gene is TRBV6-1, the J gene TRBJ1-5; D gene uncertain. The CDR3 runs to 15 residues. Germline values: CDR1 MNHNS, CDR2 SASEGT. The V gene lost 1 base and the J gene lost 0 bases, with 7 bases spanning the gap. CDR3 residues: CASSEGGYSNQPQHF. As DNA, the CDR3 is TGTGCCAGCAGTGAAGGTGGGTATAGCAATCAGCCCCAGCATTTT.

This clonotype was seen at least ten times. The chain couples TRBV28 to TRBJ1-2; D is possibly TRBD1 (6 bases). Looked up from germline, CDR1 is MDHEN and CDR2 is SYDVKM. V was cut by 8 bases and J by 1 base, with 20 bases left in between. The CDR3 has 16 amino acids. The CDR3 DNA is TGTGCCAGCCACCGCCGGGGGGCAGCCCGTAACTATGGCTACACCTTC. Protein: CASHRRGAARNYGYTF.

With respect to this clonotype: A single base separates this from a much larger clone, so it may be a read error. V is TRBV2 and J is TRBJ2-7, with a possible D match to TRBD2 (5 bases). V shed 6 bases and J shed 7 bases, with 13 bases lying between them. The CDR3 extends over 12 amino acids. Germline CDR1 reads SNHLY; CDR2 reads FYNNEI. The CDR3 sequence: CASSSNLAEQYF. CDR3 coding DNA: TGTGCCAGCAGCTCTAACTTAGCGGAGCAGTACTTC.

V is TRBV20-1 and J is TRBJ2-5, with D perhaps TRBD1 (6 bases). The V gene's germline CDR1 is DFQATT and CDR2 SNEGSKA (reference sequence). V was shortened by 3 bases and J by 1 base, with 9 bases between the two germline ends. The CDR3 is made up of 13 amino acids. The chain's CDR3 is CSASKGVQETQYF. CDR3 coding DNA: TGCAGTGCTAGTAAGGGGGTCCAAGAGACCCAGTACTTC.

The sample holds one count of this clonotype. This CDR3 is CASSLRFRRESGEQFF. The CDR3 DNA is TGTGCCAGCAGCTTAAGGTTCCGGCGGGAGAGTGGTGAGCAGTTCTTC. This rearrangement joins TRBV7-2 to TRBJ2-1; 7 bases line up with TRBD2. This CDR3 has 16 residues. V lost 2 bases and J lost 9; bases outside the gene matches: 13. The germline V gene has CDR1 SGHTA and CDR2 FQGNSA.

The chain links TRBV10-3 to TRBJ2-7; 10 bases are shared with TRBD1. The germline V gene encodes CDR1 ENHRY and CDR2 SYGVKD. V was clipped by 5 bases and J by 1 base; unmatched bases: 2. The CDR3 extends over 14 amino acids. In nucleotides, the CDR3 is TGTGCCATCAGTCGGGACAGGGGATCCTACGAGCAGTACTTC. Its protein product is CAISRDRGSYEQYF.

The genes are TRBV5-4 and TRBJ2-7; D is perhaps TRBD1 (5 bases). CDR1 and CDR2 from the germline V gene are SGHNT and YYREEE (reference sequence). V lost 4 bases to trimming and J lost 7 bases, with 15 bases between them. This CDR3 comprises 13 residues. CDR3 DNA sequence: TGTGCCAGCAGCCAAATCAACAGGATTGAGCAGTACTTC. Translation gives CASSQINRIEQYF.

This clonotype was counted many times. The V call is TRBV20-1, the J call TRBJ2-2; D possibly corresponds to TRBD2 (6 bases). Per the germline V gene, CDR1 is DFQATT and CDR2 is SNEGSKA (reference sequence). The CDR3 is 14 residues long. CDR3 protein: CSGGTGRGAGELFF. In DNA form, the CDR3 reads TGCAGCGGTGGGACGGGCCGCGGGGCCGGGGAGCTGTTTTTT.

Many counts were recorded for this clonotype. V usage is TRBV18 and J usage is TRBJ2-5, with TRBD2 as a possible D gene (6 bases). The CDR3 runs 11 residues. Germline V gives CDR1 KGHSH, CDR2 LQKENI. Trimming left V 6 bases short and J 5 bases short, with 7 bases between. CDR3 sequence reads: CASSAGETQYF. CDR3 bases: TGTGCCAGCTCTGCGGGGGAGACCCAGTACTTC.

This clonotype showed up just a few times. This chain connects TRBV7-9 to TRBJ1-5; TRBD1 might be the D (6 bases). Germline values: CDR1 SEHNR, CDR2 FQNEAQ (reference sequence). Trimming stripped 5 bases from V and 5 bases from J, with 13 bases between. This CDR3 is built from 14 residues. The DNA of the CDR3 is TGTGCCAGCAGCCGGACAGAAGAGGATCAGCCCCAGCATTTT. Its translation is CASSRTEEDQPQHF.

The chain combines TRBV24-1 with TRBJ2-3; 10 bases match TRBD2. Per the germline V gene, CDR1 is KGHDR and CDR2 is SFDVKD. V trimming: 10 bases; J trimming: 1 base; junction bases outside the gene matches: 7. The CDR3 length is 15 residues. CDR3: CATAGLAGGTDTQYF. The CDR3 nucleotides are TGTGCCACGGCGGGCCTAGCGGGGGGCACAGATACGCAGTATTTT.

In its sample, this clonotype was seen once. The chain couples TRBV3-1 to TRBJ2-7; TRBD1 matches 9 bases. Germline values: CDR1 LGHDT, CDR2 YNNKEL (reference sequence). This CDR3 region has 15 residues. The J segment lost 3 bases and the V segment lost 1 base, leaving 4 bases of the junction unmatched. CDR3 protein: CASSQGYRGLYEQYF. DNA of the CDR3: TGTGCCAGCAGCCAAGGCTACAGGGGGCTCTACGAGCAGTACTTC.

A remark on this clonotype: A far larger clone lies a single base away; this is likely a read error. The conserved final phenylalanine or tryptophan is absent from the CDR3, which likely points to a read error. The chain has TRBV6-5 and TRBJ2-5; possibly TRBD1 for D (6 bases). The CDR3 extends over 14 amino acids. CDR1 and CDR2 from the germline V gene are MNHEY and SVGAGI. Trimming cost V 0 bases and J 2 bases, with 7 bases left between them. Here the CDR3 DNA reads TGTGCCAGCAGTTACTCGACAGGACAAGAGACCCAGTACCTC. Translation gives CASSYSTGQETQYL.

This clonotype was seen more than once but under ten times. The gene calls are TRBV28 and TRBJ2-1; the match to TRBD2 covers 7 bases. This CDR3 comprises 15 residues. V dropped 1 base and J dropped 7; count of bases not matched to a gene: 7. Per the germline V gene, CDR1 is MDHEN and CDR2 is SYDVKM. The CDR3 DNA reads as TGTGCCAGCAGTTTATATGGGGGGGTCCGGAATGAGCAGTTCTTC. Protein sequence: CASSLYGGVRNEQFF.

This clonotype was found many times. This rearrangement joins TRBV24-1 to TRBJ1-1; a possible D gene is TRBD1 (6 bases). In germline, CDR1 is KGHDR, CDR2 SFDVKD. This CDR3 has 14 amino acids. Trimming took off 4 bases at V and 4 bases at J, with 12 bases between the two ends. CDR3 sequence reads: CATSEAGEATEAFF. The CDR3 DNA is TGTGCCACCAGTGAAGCAGGGGAGGCCACTGAAGCTTTCTTT.

This clonotype was counted only a few times. The J gene is TRBJ2-1, the V gene TRBV6-5; 10 bases match TRBD2. J gave up 7 bases and V 3 bases, and 9 bases lay outside the gene matches. CDR3 length: 16 amino acids. The germline gives CDR1 MNHEY, CDR2 SVGAGI. CDR3 nucleotide sequence: TGTGCCAGCAGTTATCTAGCGGGAGTGATCAGAAATGAGCAGTTCTTC. This sequence encodes CASSYLAGVIRNEQFF.

V gene TRBV2 combines with J gene TRBJ2-1, with 7 bases matching TRBD1. This CDR3 has 13 residues. Germline-derived CDR1 and CDR2 are SNHLY and FYNNEI. The V and J ends lost 3 bases and 5 bases, in that order; junction bases with no gene match: 1. In nucleotides, the CDR3 is TGTGCCAGCAGTGAGGGACAGCACAATGAGCAGTTCTTC. This translates into CASSEGQHNEQFF.

The sample holds many counts of this clonotype. The chain links TRBV27 to TRBJ1-5; D call uncertain. Per the germline V gene, CDR1 is MNHEY and CDR2 is SMNVEV (reference sequence). The ends were cut back, 4 bases at V and 2 bases at J, with 15 bases in the middle. The CDR3 contains 16 residues. The CDR3 region is CASSSLGSFGNQPQHF. DNA for the CDR3: TGTGCCAGCAGTTCCCTCGGGTCCTTCGGCAATCAGCCCCAGCATTTT.

This clonotype was found many times. The CDR3 is CASKRATVNTEAFF. CDR3 DNA sequence: TGTGCCAGCAAACGAGCGACTGTGAACACTGAAGCTTTCTTT. The genes are TRBV28 and TRBJ1-1; D ambiguous. V was cut by 7 bases and J by 0 bases, with 12 bases left in between. The germline gives CDR1 MDHEN, CDR2 SYDVKM. This CDR3 has 14 amino acids.

This clonotype has just a few counts. The gene calls are TRBV18 and TRBJ1-1; no clear D gene. V lost 3 bases to trimming and J lost 0 bases, with 8 bases between them. The CDR3 totals 14 residues. Germline V gene sequence: CDR1 KGHSH, CDR2 LQKENI. For the CDR3, the DNA is TGTGCCAGCTCACCGTTTGCCATGAACACTGAAGCTTTCTTT. Its translation is CASSPFAMNTEAFF.

The chain has TRBV20-1 and TRBJ1-5, with 7 bases identical to TRBD1. CDR1 and CDR2 (germline): DFQATT, SNEGSKA (reference sequence). The CDR3 sequence is 15 residues long. J lost 4 bases, V lost 3 bases, and 9 bases had no gene match. Here the CDR3 DNA reads TGCAGTGCTAGGTATGAGGACAGGCAAAATCAGCCCCAGCATTTT. Protein: CSARYEDRQNQPQHF.

V and J are TRBV11-2 and TRBJ1-5; 7 bases are shared with TRBD1. Trimming cost V 5 bases and J 4 bases; bases outside gene matches: 8. Germline-derived CDR1 and CDR2 are SGHAT and FQNNGV. There are 15 residues in the CDR3. The CDR3 DNA follows: TGTGCCAGCAGCCAGGAACCAGGGGGGAATCAGCCCCAGCATTTT. Translation: CASSQEPGGNQPQHF. Full variable domain (rest looked up from reference TRBV11-2 and TRBJ1-5): EAGVAQSPRYKIIEKRQSVAFWCNPISGHATLYWYQQILGQGPKLLIQFQNNGVVDDSQLPKDRFSAERLKGVDSTLKIQPAKLEDSAVYLCASSQEPGGNQPQHFGDGTRLSIL.

This clonotype was detected ten times or more. This sequence joins TRBV20-1 and TRBJ2-2, with 9 bases lining up with TRBD2. V shed 5 bases and J 2 bases; nucleotides not matched to a gene: 6. The CDR3 consists of 15 residues. Germline V gene lookup returns CDR1 DFQATT and CDR2 SNEGSKA (reference sequence). As DNA, the CDR3 is TGCAGTGCTCCAAGGCGGGAGGGAAACACCGGGGAGCTGTTTTTT. It yields the protein CSAPRREGNTGELFF.

Many counts were recorded for this clonotype. The chain uses TRBV6-1 and TRBJ2-2; TRBD1 matches 9 bases. This CDR3 is 13 amino acids long. Trimming cost V 11 bases and J 3 bases; bases outside gene matches: 4. CDR1 is MNHNS and CDR2 is SASEGT in the germline V gene. In nucleotides, the CDR3 is TGTGCCCACCGGGACAGGGACACCGGGGAGCTGTTTTTT. Protein: CAHRDRDTGELFF.

Many counts were recorded for this clonotype. The V and J genes are TRBV3-1 and TRBJ1-2; no firm D call. The CDR3 extends over 12 amino acids. V was cut by 2 bases and J by 7 bases, with 8 bases left in between. Looked up from germline, CDR1 is LGHDT and CDR2 is YNNKEL (reference sequence). This CDR3 is CASSQYTTGYTF. The CDR3 nucleotides read TGTGCCAGCAGCCAATACACCACTGGCTACACCTTC.